This TCR beta chain was documented in a study of shared clonotypes between healthy human individuals. About 30,000 T cell genomes, or around 0.2 ug DNA, went into the sorted-subset replicate PCRs. Assay used: immunoSEQ multiplex PCR; TCRdb lists only in-frame clones, some missing. There are millions of clones in the sample; about 95% occur only once, and roughly 1% lies in the top ten. Findings of the study overall: Clonotypes that were shared across a few donors made up around 4.6% of naive CD4 clonotypes. Investigators collected only blood, and repertoires in tissues likely differ. Larger estimated richness was generally seen in naive subsets than in memory subsets.

On this clone: The antigen is not known.

This CDR3 is built from 14 residues. V shed 10 bases and J shed 1 base, with 13 bases lying between them. Germline CDR1 reads MNHEY; CDR2 reads SMNVEV (reference sequence). It was CD45RO-negative cells, positively selected for CCR7, that made up naive CD8 cells, with terminally differentiated effector memory CD45RA+ cells excluded. The sequencing input was naive CD8+ T cells sorted from blood. The sequence derives from a young man in good health. This chain links TRBV27 with TRBJ2-2, with D perhaps TRBD1 (6 bases). This CDR3 reads CATGQSLNTGELFF. CDR3 nucleotides: TGTGCCACCGGACAGTCCCTGAACACCGGGGAGCTGTTTTTT.